The entry below gives a single T cell receptor (beta chain) sequence along with its context. What it recognizes is unknown. Assay used: immunoSEQ multiplex PCR; TCRdb lists only in-frame clones, some missing. The sample lists over 4,000 clones; around 92% were seen once. The data derive from a study of neoadjuvant nivolumab and ipilimumab in lung cancer. For the study at large: Patients got nivolumab 3 mg/kg on days 1, 15 and 29; combination added ipilimumab 1 mg/kg day 1.

Whole-study results and caveats: Compared with tumor-adjacent uninvolved lung, resected tumors showed greater richness and clonality.

Trimming shortened V by 4 bases and J by 6 bases, and 16 bases separated the two germline ends. Germline assignment: CDR1 LNHDA and CDR2 SQIVND (reference sequence). This CDR3 region has 15 residues. The specimen comprised blood, sampled after neoadjuvant nivolumab, alone or with ipilimumab, at or shortly before surgery. The sequence was collected from an adult with non-small cell lung cancer. Some clones in this sample may be carry-over from other donors' samples. The chain joins TRBV19 to TRBJ2-1; TRBD2 is a possible D gene (6 bases). CDR3 protein: CASSTPTGVSNEQFF. CDR3 DNA: TGTGCCAGTAGTACCCCTACGGGAGTTTCCAATGAGCAGTTCTTC. The full variable domain, completed using reference TRBV19 and TRBJ2-1, is DGGITQSPKYLFRKEGQNVTLSCEQNLNHDAMYWYRQDPGQGLRLIYYSQIVNDFQKGDIAEGYSVSREKKESFPLTVTSAQKNPTAFYLCASSTPTGVSNEQFFGPGTRLTVL.